This T cell receptor (beta chain) was documented in a study of CD8+ T cells in alopecia areata. Study overall: Female C3H/HeJ mice aged roughly 7-11 weeks were given skin from C3H/HeJ graft donors, roughly 6-13 months old, that had spontaneous alopecia. Study-wide results and limits: Alopecia totalis/universalis scalp especially showed more expanded CD8+ clones than normal scalp. Against the mouse data, patients shared TCRs less clearly, possibly for HLA reasons. Scalp samples also yield sequences from resident alphabeta T cells of normal skin.

This clone was detected only a few times. Its target is unknown. Mouse gene names apply. The CDR3 goes on 4 residues after the read ends, and that part is filled in from the germline J gene. Germline V gene sequence: CDR1 FNHDT, CDR2 SITEND (reference sequence). Trimming took 5 bases from V and 0 from J; bases not matched to a gene: 2. The CDR3 runs to 15 residues. Markers including CD4, CD8alpha, NKG2D and NKG2ACE guided sorting of pooled cutaneous lymph node cells. The authors extracted RNA and reverse transcribed it into cDNA as the sequencing template. Generated by immunoSEQ multiplex PCR, the TCRdb table keeps only in-frame clones and is missing some. The data show over 250,000 clones, none appearing only once, with 1.2% held by the ten largest.

This TCR came from a C3H/HeJ mouse with alopecia areata. The strain bears MHC haplotype H2-k. The gene calls are TRBV19 and TRBJ2-2; TRBD2 agrees at 9 bases. The source material was CD4+ T cells sorted from a lymph node. Incomplete CDR3 DNA: TGTGCCAGCAGAAGGACTGGGGCAAACACCGGG. Translated: CASRRTGANTG. The entire CDR3 protein is CASRRTGANTGQLYF.